This TCR beta chain was sequenced during a study of a mutant IDH1 vaccine in newly diagnosed glioma. On the study more broadly: Vaccinations were initiated 4-6 weeks following radiotherapy alone, or were given together with temozolomide cycles.

Germline V CDR1 and CDR2: MDHEN, SYDVKM. The CDR3 runs 14 residues. The V and J ends lost 2 bases and 4 bases respectively, with 9 bases between them. Time point described: week 5, during vaccination. The content of each vaccine dose was 300 ug of mutant IDH1 20-mer peptide, and topical imiquimod accompanied it. Clones were sequenced by immunoSEQ multiplex PCR, and TCRdb holds only the in-frame ones, with some missing. The table shows about 58,000 clones, with around 84% occurring only once. Remarks on this clone: The target antigen is unknown.

This chain joins TRBV28 and TRBJ1-5; D remains unclear. Material: PBMCs, obtained from a glioma patient whose treatment included an IDH1 peptide vaccine. This TCR derives from a woman between 50 and 59 years old with glioma. CDR3 DNA: TGTGCCAGCAGTTTAACGCTTTCTAATCAGCCCCAGCATTTT. It yields the protein CASSLTLSNQPQHF.